This is a list of T cell receptor beta chains from one sample in a study of shared clonotypes between healthy human individuals. Repertoires were generated with immunoSEQ multiplex PCR, while TCRdb's copy carries only in-frame clones and drops some. Of some 200,000 clones listed, 66% are singletons. The specimen sequenced was memory CD4+ T cells sorted from blood. The source is a man aged 25 to 45 in good health. Both conserved end residues are part of each CDR3. Each record gives: clone size, D gene, J gene, V gene, CDR3 protein, CDR3 DNA. A D gene is named only where the DNA matches it firmly. Not every row has a clone size; where given, it reads once, few, many or a size class.

clone_size: few; d_call: -; j_call: TRBJ1-2; v_call: TRBV29-1; cdr3_aa: CSVDRGYTF; cdr3_nt: TGCAGCGTTGATCGTGGCTACACCTTC
clone_size: -; d_call: TRBD1; j_call: TRBJ2-2; v_call: TRBV18; cdr3_aa: CASGHRGHGTGELFF; cdr3_nt: TGTGCCAGCGGACACAGGGGGCACGGAACCGGGGAGCTGTTTTTT
clone_size: -; d_call: -; j_call: TRBJ2-3; v_call: TRBV6-4; cdr3_aa: CASSSKRTTRDGHTDTQYF; cdr3_nt: TGTGCCAGCAGTTCGAAGAGAACGACCCGGGACGGGCACACAGATACGCAGTATTTT
clone_size: -; d_call: -; j_call: TRBJ2-3; v_call: TRBV5-4; cdr3_aa: CAVRDPSSTDTQYF; cdr3_nt: TGTGCCGTACGGGACCCTTCTAGCACAGATACGCAGTATTTT
clone_size: -; d_call: -; j_call: TRBJ2-7; v_call: TRBV6-5; cdr3_aa: CASTRGGYEQYF; cdr3_nt: TGTGCCAGCACCCGGGGTGGCTACGAGCAGTACTTC
clone_size: -; d_call: TRBD2; j_call: TRBJ2-1; v_call: TRBV11-2; cdr3_aa: CASSTYSGIIVNEQFF; cdr3_nt: TGTGCCAGCAGCACATACAGCGGGATTATAGTCAATGAGCAGTTCTTC
clone_size: -; d_call: -; j_call: TRBJ2-7; v_call: TRBV11-2; cdr3_aa: CASSLGGLAFQTDAQYF; cdr3_nt: TGTGCCAGCAGCTTAGGGGGTTTGGCTTTTCAGACCGATGCGCAGTACTTC
clone_size: -; d_call: TRBD1; j_call: TRBJ1-5; v_call: TRBV6-6; cdr3_aa: CASSAIGQAKWQPQHF; cdr3_nt: TGTGCCAGCAGTGCTATCGGACAGGCCAAATGGCAGCCCCAGCATTTT
clone_size: -; d_call: -; j_call: TRBJ2-7; v_call: TRBV9; cdr3_aa: CASSVDPGPYEQYF; cdr3_nt: TGTGCCAGCAGCGTCGATCCAGGTCCCTACGAGCAGTACTTC
clone_size: -; d_call: -; j_call: TRBJ1-1; v_call: TRBV4-3; cdr3_aa: CASSQQMNTEAFF; cdr3_nt: TGCGCCAGCAGCCAACAGATGAACACTGAAGCTTTCTTT
clone_size: few; d_call: TRBD1; j_call: TRBJ2-5; v_call: TRBV14; cdr3_aa: CASSQTTGGAETQYF; cdr3_nt: TGTGCCAGCAGCCAAACCACAGGGGGCGCGGAGACCCAGTACTTC
clone_size: -; d_call: -; j_call: TRBJ2-7; v_call: TRBV7-2; cdr3_aa: CASSLVGVIYEQYF; cdr3_nt: TGTGCCAGCAGCTTAGTGGGGGTAATCTACGAGCAGTACTTC
clone_size: -; d_call: -; j_call: TRBJ2-3; v_call: TRBV28; cdr3_aa: CASSLLGTSTDTQYF; cdr3_nt: TGTGCCAGCAGTTTACTGGGGACTAGCACAGATACGCAGTATTTT
clone_size: -; d_call: TRBD2; j_call: TRBJ2-2; v_call: TRBV5-5; cdr3_aa: CASSLGTSGNTGELFF; cdr3_nt: TGTGCCAGCAGCCTCGGGACTAGCGGTAACACCGGGGAGCTGTTTTTT
clone_size: -; d_call: -; j_call: TRBJ2-3; v_call: TRBV11-2; cdr3_aa: CASSLLDTQYF; cdr3_nt: TGTGCCAGCAGCTTGTTGGATACGCAGTATTTT
clone_size: -; d_call: -; j_call: TRBJ2-5; v_call: TRBV7-8; cdr3_aa: CASSLPRKTQYF; cdr3_nt: TGTGCCAGCAGCCTACCCCGCAAGACCCAGTACTTC
clone_size: few; d_call: -; j_call: TRBJ2-3; v_call: TRBV2; cdr3_aa: CASGKDYTDTQYF; cdr3_nt: TGTGCCAGCGGGAAGGACTACACAGATACGCAGTATTTT
clone_size: -; d_call: TRBD2; j_call: TRBJ2-1; v_call: TRBV4-1; cdr3_aa: CASSHRLAEAGNEQFF; cdr3_nt: TGCGCCAGCAGCCACCGACTAGCGGAGGCGGGGAATGAGCAGTTCTTC
clone_size: -; d_call: -; j_call: TRBJ2-1; v_call: TRBV9; cdr3_aa: CASSANKLFPHNEQFF; cdr3_nt: TGTGCCAGCAGCGCCAACAAGCTTTTCCCCCACAATGAGCAGTTCTTC
clone_size: -; d_call: -; j_call: TRBJ1-3; v_call: TRBV6-6; cdr3_aa: CASTDSGNTIYF; cdr3_nt: TGTGCCAGCACCGACTCTGGAAACACCATATATTTT
clone_size: few; d_call: TRBD1; j_call: TRBJ1-5; v_call: TRBV29-1; cdr3_aa: CSVDADRGCHSNQPQHF; cdr3_nt: TGCAGCGTTGATGCCGACAGGGGGTGCCATAGCAATCAGCCCCAGCATTTT
clone_size: -; d_call: -; j_call: TRBJ2-2; v_call: TRBV5-1; cdr3_aa: CASSENTGELFF; cdr3_nt: TGCGCCAGCAGCGAGAACACCGGGGAGCTGTTTTTT
clone_size: -; d_call: -; j_call: TRBJ1-2; v_call: TRBV19; cdr3_aa: CASSPSLIYGYTF; cdr3_nt: TGTGCCAGTAGTCCATCCCTGATTTATGGCTACACCTTC
clone_size: -; d_call: TRBD1; j_call: TRBJ1-2; v_call: TRBV25-1; cdr3_aa: CASRRDRGSNGYTF; cdr3_nt: TGTGCCAGCAGACGGGACAGGGGGAGTAATGGCTACACCTTC
clone_size: -; d_call: TRBD1; j_call: TRBJ2-5; v_call: TRBV5-1; cdr3_aa: CASSSDQGALKTQYF; cdr3_nt: TGCGCCAGCAGCTCCGACCAGGGGGCGCTTAAGACCCAGTACTTC
clone_size: -; d_call: -; j_call: TRBJ2-5; v_call: TRBV5-4; cdr3_aa: CASSLGVGEAQYF; cdr3_nt: TGTGCCAGCAGCTTGGGAGTGGGAGAGGCCCAGTACTTC
clone_size: -; d_call: TRBD2; j_call: TRBJ2-1; v_call: TRBV6-1; cdr3_aa: CASSEDLAGVDEQFF; cdr3_nt: TGTGCCAGCAGTGAAGACCTAGCGGGAGTCGATGAGCAGTTCTTC
clone_size: -; d_call: TRBD1; j_call: TRBJ2-7; v_call: TRBV20-1; cdr3_aa: CSAGTGNEQYF; cdr3_nt: TGCAGTGCGGGGACAGGGAACGAGCAGTACTTC
clone_size: once; d_call: -; j_call: TRBJ2-4; v_call: TRBV2; cdr3_aa: CASMSLAKNIQYF; cdr3_nt: TGTGCCAGCATGTCACTAGCCAAAAACATTCAGTACTTC
clone_size: once; d_call: -; j_call: TRBJ2-7; v_call: TRBV28; cdr3_aa: CASSPPSYEQYF; cdr3_nt: TGTGCCAGCAGCCCGCCCTCCTACGAGCAGTACTTC